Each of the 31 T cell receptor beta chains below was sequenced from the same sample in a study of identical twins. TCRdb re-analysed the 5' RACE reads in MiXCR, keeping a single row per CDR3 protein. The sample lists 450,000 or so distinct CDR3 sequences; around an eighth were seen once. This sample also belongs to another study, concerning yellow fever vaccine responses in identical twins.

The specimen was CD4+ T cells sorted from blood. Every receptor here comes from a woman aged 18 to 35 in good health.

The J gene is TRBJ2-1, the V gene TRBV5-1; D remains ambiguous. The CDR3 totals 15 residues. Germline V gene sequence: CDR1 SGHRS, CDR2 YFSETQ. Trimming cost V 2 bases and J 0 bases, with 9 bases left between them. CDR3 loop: CASSFGSFSYNEQFF. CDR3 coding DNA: TGCGCCAGCAGCTTTGGCTCCTTCTCCTACAATGAGCAGTTCTTC.

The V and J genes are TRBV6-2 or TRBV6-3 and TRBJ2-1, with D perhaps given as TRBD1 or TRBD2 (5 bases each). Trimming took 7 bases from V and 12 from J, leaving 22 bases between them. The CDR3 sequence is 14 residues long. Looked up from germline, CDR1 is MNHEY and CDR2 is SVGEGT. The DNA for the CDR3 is TGTGCCAGCACCCCGGGACGCCGAGAAGTTAGGCAGTTCTTC. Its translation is CASTPGRREVRQFF.

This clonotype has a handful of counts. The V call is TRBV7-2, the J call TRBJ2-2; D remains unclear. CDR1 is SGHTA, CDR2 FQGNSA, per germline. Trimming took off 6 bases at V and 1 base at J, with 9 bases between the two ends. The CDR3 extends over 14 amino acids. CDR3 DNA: TGTGCCAGCAGACGAGACAAGAACACCGGGGAGCTGTTTTTT. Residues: CASRRDKNTGELFF.

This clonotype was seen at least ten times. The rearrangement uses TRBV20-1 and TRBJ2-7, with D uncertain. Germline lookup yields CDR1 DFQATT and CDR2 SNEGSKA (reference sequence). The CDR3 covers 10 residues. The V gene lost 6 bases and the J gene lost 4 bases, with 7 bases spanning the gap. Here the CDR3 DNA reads TGCAGTGCCACCTCGTACGAGCAGTACTTC. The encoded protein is CSATSYEQYF.

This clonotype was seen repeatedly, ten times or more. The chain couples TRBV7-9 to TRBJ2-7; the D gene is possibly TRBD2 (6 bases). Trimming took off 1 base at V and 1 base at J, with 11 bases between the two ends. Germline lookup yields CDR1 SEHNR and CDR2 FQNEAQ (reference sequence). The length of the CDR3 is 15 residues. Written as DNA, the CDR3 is TGTGCCAGCAGCTTAGGGAGTGGGGGGTCCTACGAGCAGTACTTC. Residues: CASSLGSGGSYEQYF.

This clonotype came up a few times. CDR3 DNA sequence: TGCGCCAGCAGCCGGGCGAGGGGCGGCGAGCAGTACTTC. Translating it yields CASSRARGGEQYF. The J gene is TRBJ2-7, the V gene TRBV5-1; either TRBD1 or TRBD2 may fit D (5 bases each). The CDR3 is 13 amino acids. V lost 4 bases, J lost 6 bases, and 14 bases lay in between. Germline CDR1 is SGHRS and CDR2 is YFSETQ.

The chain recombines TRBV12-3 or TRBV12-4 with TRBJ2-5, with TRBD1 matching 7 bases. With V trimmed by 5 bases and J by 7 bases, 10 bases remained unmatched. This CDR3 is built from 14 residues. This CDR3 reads CASSPPTGFGTQYF. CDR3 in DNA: TGTGCCAGCAGTCCACCGACAGGGTTTGGGACCCAGTACTTC.

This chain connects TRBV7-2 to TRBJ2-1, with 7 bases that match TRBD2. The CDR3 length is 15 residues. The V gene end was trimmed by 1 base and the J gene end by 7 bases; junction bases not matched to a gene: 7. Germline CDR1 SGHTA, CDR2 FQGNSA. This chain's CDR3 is CASSLDGGRANEQFF. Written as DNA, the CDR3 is TGTGCCAGCAGCTTAGATGGCGGGAGAGCTAATGAGCAGTTCTTC.

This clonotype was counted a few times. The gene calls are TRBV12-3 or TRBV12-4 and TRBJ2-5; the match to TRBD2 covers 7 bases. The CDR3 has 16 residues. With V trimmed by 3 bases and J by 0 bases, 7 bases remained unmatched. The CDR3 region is CASSFSSGGYQETQYF. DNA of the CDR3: TGTGCCAGCAGTTTCTCTAGCGGCGGGTACCAAGAGACCCAGTACTTC.

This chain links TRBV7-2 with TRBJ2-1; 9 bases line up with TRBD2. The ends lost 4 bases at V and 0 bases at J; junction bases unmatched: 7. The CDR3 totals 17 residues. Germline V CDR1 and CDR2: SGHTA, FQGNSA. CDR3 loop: CASSSTSGLSSYNEQFF. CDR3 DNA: TGTGCCAGCAGCTCCACTAGCGGGCTCAGCTCCTACAATGAGCAGTTCTTC. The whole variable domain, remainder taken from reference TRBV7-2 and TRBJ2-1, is GAGVSQSPSNKVTEKGKDVELRCDPISGHTALYWYRQSLGQGLEFLIYFQGNSAPDKSGLPSDRFSAERTGGSVSTLTIQRTQQEDSAVYLCASSSTSGLSSYNEQFFGPGTRLTVL.

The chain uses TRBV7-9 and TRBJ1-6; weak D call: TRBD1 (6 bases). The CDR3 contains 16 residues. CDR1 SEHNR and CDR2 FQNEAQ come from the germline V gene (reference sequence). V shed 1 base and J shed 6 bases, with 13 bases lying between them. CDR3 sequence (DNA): TGTGCCAGCAGCTTAGGGACAGCTACTTTTAATTCACCCCTCCACTTT. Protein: CASSLGTATFNSPLHF.

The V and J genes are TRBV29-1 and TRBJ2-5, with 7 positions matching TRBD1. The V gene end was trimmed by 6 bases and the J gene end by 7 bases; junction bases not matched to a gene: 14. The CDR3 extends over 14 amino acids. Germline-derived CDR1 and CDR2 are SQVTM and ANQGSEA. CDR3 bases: TGCAGCGTCCCGGGACAGCTAATGGTGGGGACCCAGTACTTC. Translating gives CSVPGQLMVGTQYF.

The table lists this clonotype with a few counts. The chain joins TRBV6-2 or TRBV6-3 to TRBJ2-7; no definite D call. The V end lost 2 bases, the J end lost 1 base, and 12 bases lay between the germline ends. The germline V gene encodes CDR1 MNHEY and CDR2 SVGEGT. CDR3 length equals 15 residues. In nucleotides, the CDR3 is TGTGCCAGCAGTTACCCGGGCTTCCCATCCTACGAGCAGTACTTC. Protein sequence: CASSYPGFPSYEQYF.

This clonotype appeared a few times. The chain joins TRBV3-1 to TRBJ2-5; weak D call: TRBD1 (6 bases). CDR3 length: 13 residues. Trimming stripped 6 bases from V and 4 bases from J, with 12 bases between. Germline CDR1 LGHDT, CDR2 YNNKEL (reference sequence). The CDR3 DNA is TGTGCCAGCAGGGACACAGGGAGAGAGACCCAGTACTTC. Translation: CASRDTGRETQYF.

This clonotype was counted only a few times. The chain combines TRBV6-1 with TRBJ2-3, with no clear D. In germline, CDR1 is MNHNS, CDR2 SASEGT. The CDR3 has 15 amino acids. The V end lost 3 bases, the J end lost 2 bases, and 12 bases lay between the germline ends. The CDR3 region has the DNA TGTGCCAGCAGTGAGGTCATTTCCTACACAGATACGCAGTATTTT. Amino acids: CASSEVISYTDTQYF.

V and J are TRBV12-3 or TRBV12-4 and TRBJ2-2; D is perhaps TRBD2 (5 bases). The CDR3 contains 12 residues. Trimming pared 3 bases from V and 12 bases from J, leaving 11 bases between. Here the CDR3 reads CASSFGTGKLFF. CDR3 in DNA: TGTGCCAGCAGTTTTGGAACGGGAAAGCTGTTTTTT.

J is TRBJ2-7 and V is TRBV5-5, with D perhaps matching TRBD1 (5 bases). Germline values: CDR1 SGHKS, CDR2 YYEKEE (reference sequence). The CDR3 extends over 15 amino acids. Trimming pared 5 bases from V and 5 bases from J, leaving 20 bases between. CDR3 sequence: CASSLSGLLGNEQYF. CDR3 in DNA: TGTGCCAGCAGTCTTTCAGGGTTGTTGGGGAACGAGCAGTACTTC.

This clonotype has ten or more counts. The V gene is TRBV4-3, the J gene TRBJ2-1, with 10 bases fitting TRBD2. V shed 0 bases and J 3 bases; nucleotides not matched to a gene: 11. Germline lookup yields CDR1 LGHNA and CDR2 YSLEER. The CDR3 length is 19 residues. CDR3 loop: CASSQDSLAGVSLYNEQFF. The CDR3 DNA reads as TGCGCCAGCAGCCAAGATTCGCTAGCGGGAGTCTCCCTCTACAATGAGCAGTTCTTC.

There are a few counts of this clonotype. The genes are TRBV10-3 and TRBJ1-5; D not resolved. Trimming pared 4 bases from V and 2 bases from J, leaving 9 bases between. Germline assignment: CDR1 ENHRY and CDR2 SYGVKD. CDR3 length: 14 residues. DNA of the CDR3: TGTGCCATCAGTGTTCAGGATGGCAATCAGCCCCAGCATTTT. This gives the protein CAISVQDGNQPQHF.

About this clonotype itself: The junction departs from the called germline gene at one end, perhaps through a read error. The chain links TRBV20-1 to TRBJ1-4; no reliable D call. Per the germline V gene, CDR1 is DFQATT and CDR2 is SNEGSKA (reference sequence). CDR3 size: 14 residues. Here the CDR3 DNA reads TGCAGTGCTCCCACTGACGGAAATAATGAAGAACTGTTTTTT. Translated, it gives CSAPTDGNNEELFF.

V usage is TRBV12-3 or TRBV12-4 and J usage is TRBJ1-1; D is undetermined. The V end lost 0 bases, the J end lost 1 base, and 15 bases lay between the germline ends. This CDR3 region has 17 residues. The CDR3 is CASSLAGQRVKNTEAFF. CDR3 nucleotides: TGTGCCAGCAGTTTAGCTGGGCAGAGAGTCAAGAACACTGAAGCTTTCTTT.

This CDR3 reads CASSVDFGEQYF. The CDR3, as DNA: TGTGCCAGCAGCGTAGATTTCGGCGAGCAGTACTTC. This chain links TRBV9 with TRBJ2-7, with unresolved D. V lost 0 bases and J 6 bases, leaving 7 bases between the germline ends. This CDR3 is built from 12 residues. Germline CDR1 and CDR2: SGDLS and YYNGEE. The entire variable domain, with the rest obtained from reference TRBV9 and TRBJ2-7, is as follows: DSGVTQTPKHLITATGQRVTLRCSPRSGDLSVYWYQQSLDQGLQFLIQYYNGEERAKGNILERFSAQQFPDLHSELNLSSLELGDSALYFCASSVDFGEQYFGPGTRLTVT.

This CDR3 reads CASSFASGATYEQYF. For the CDR3, the DNA is TGTGCCAGCAGTTTCGCCAGCGGGGCAACCTACGAGCAGTACTTC. The rearrangement links TRBV27 to TRBJ2-7, with 7 bases matching TRBD2. Germline V gives CDR1 MNHEY, CDR2 SMNVEV (reference sequence). Trimming removed 3 bases from V and 2 bases from J; junction bases left unmatched: 7. The CDR3 has 15 residues.

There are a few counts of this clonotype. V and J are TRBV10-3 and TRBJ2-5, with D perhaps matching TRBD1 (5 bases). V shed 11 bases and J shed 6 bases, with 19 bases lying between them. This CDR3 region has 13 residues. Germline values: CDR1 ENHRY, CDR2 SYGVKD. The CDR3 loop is CAPLSLRAKTQYF. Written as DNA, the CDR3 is TGTGCCCCCCTGTCACTCAGGGCAAAGACCCAGTACTTC.

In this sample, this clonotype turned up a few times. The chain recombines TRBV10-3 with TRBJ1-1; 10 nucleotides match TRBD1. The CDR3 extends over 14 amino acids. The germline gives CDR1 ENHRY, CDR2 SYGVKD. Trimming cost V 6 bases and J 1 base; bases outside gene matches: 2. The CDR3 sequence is CAIRGDRGNTEAFF. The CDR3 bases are TGTGCCATCAGAGGGGACAGGGGGAACACTGAAGCTTTCTTT.

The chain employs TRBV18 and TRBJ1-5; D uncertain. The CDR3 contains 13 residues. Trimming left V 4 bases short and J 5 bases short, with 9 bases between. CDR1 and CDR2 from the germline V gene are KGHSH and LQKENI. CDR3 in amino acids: CASSQTDYQPQHF. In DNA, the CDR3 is TGTGCCAGCTCACAGACGGATTATCAGCCCCAGCATTTT.

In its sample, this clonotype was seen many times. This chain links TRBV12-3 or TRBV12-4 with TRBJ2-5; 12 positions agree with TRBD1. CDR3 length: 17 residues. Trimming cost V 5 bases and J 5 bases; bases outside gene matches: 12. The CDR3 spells CASSVKSGTGGRETQYF. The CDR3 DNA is TGTGCCAGCAGTGTAAAATCCGGGACAGGGGGCCGGGAGACCCAGTACTTC.

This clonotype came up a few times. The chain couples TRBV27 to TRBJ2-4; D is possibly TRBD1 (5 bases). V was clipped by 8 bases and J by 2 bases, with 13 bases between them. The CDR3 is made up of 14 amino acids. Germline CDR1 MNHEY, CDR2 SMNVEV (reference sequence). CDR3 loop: CASALQGPKNIQYF. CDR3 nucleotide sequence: TGTGCCAGCGCCCTGCAGGGCCCCAAAAACATTCAGTACTTC.

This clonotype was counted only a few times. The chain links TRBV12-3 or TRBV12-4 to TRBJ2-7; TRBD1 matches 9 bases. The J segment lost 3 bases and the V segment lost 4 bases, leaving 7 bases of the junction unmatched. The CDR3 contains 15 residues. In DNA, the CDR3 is TGTGCCAGCAGTTCTCCGACAGGGGGAGTCTACGAGCAGTACTTC. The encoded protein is CASSSPTGGVYEQYF.

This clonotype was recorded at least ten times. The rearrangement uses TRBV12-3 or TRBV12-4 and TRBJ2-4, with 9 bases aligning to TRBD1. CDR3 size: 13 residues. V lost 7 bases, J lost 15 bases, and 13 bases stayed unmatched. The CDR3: CASNSGTGLLLYF. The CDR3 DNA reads TGTGCCAGCAACTCCGGGACAGGGTTACTGCTGTACTTC.

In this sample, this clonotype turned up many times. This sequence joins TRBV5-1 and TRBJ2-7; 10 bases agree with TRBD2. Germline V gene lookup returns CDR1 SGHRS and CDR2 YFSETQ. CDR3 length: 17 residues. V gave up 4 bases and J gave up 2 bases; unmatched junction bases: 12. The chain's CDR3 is CASSQTSGYTKTYEQYF. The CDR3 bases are TGCGCCAGCAGCCAGACTAGCGGGTATACTAAAACCTACGAGCAGTACTTC.